The entry that follows covers one TCR beta chain sequence. This sample stems from a study of blood T cell repertoires in COVID-19. Study-level background: Samples representing acute and convalescent COVID-19 were sourced from the United States, Italy and Spain. T cells, B-cell-depleted T cells, or PBMCs supplied cDNA or gDNA.

This CDR3 is built from 15 residues. Per germline, CDR1 LNHDA and CDR2 SQIVND (reference sequence). Unmatched junction bases numbered 3, after V lost 5 bases and J lost 3 bases. Authors' methods: Amplifying reference gene primers gave estimates of nucleated cell counts. Repertoires were generated with immunoSEQ multiplex PCR, while TCRdb's copy carries only in-frame clones and drops some. The V and J calls and the clone size are those of that table, but D and trimming were determined from the DNA. Of under 250,000 clones listed, about four fifths are singletons. V and J are TRBV19 and TRBJ2-2; TRBD1 aligns across 10 bases. The sample taken for sequencing was peripheral blood. This clonotype was obtained from a man aged 25-45 years who had recovered from COVID-19. CDR3 DNA sequence: TGTGCCAGTAGTGTAGGGACAGGGGACACCGGGGAGCTGTTTTTT. It is translated as CASSVGTGDTGELFF.